The next 6 T cell receptor beta chains were all read from a single sample in a study of control samples from healthy donors and cancer patients (dated by TCRdb to 2018 to 2020). Library construction relied on the immunoSEQ multiplex PCR assay. As stored in TCRdb, this immuneACCESS dataset retains in-frame rearrangements with V and J assigned. A fraction of the clones does not appear; measured against another copy, unresolved V genes explain less than half of the discrepancy, and the remainder lacks a known reason. Across this sample there are roughly 150,000 clones, with over 85% seen only once. The top ten clones comprise about 2.4% of the sample. Sample: blood. All receptors come from a man aged 50-60 years in good health.

The V and J genes are TRBV4-1 and TRBJ2-2; possible D gene TRBD2, 6 bases. This CDR3 is 18 amino acids long. Germline values: CDR1 MGHRA, CDR2 YSYEKL. The V end was cut by 0 bases, the J end by 5 bases, with 19 bases between. In DNA form, the CDR3 reads TGCGCCAGCAGCCAAGAAGGAGGGTCTATCTTAGGGACCGGGGAGCTGTTTTTT. Its translation: CASSQEGGSILGTGELFF.

The gene calls are TRBV10-3 and TRBJ1-5, with 7 bases lining up with TRBD1. The CDR3 extends over 14 amino acids. The V gene's germline CDR1 is ENHRY and CDR2 SYGVKD. J was trimmed by 4 bases and V by 6 bases; bases with no gene match: 6. The DNA of the CDR3 is TGTGCCATCAGAAACGGGACAGAGAATCAGCCCCAGCATTTT. Translated, it gives CAIRNGTENQPQHF.

This clone was seen once. The chain is built from TRBV7-9 and TRBJ2-5, with TRBD1 matching 9 bases. With 1 base clipped from V and 4 bases from J, the junction kept 7 bases outside the gene matches. The CDR3 sequence is 16 residues long. CDR1 and CDR2 (germline): SEHNR, FQNEAQ (reference sequence). Written as DNA, the CDR3 is TGTGCCAGCAGCTTAGGGGACAGGGCGAAGGGAGAGACCCAGTACTTC. It specifies CASSLGDRAKGETQYF.

V and J are TRBV28 and TRBJ1-2; no clear D. CDR1 is MDHEN, CDR2 SYDVKM, per germline. This CDR3 has 15 amino acids. The V end was cut by 2 bases, the J end by 3 bases, with 13 bases between. CDR3 region: CASSLRADSHYGYTF. The CDR3 nucleotides read TGTGCCAGCAGTTTAAGGGCAGACTCCCACTATGGCTACACCTTC.

The rearrangement joins TRBV12-5 to TRBJ2-1; TRBD1 agrees at 7 bases. Germline-derived CDR1 and CDR2 are LGHNT and FRNRAP. V was pared by 1 base and J by 10 bases, with 7 bases of the junction left unmatched. The CDR3 loop spans 14 amino acids. CDR3 bases: TGTGCTAGTGGTTTGGGGGGACAGCGAATGGAGCAGTTCTTC. Translating gives CASGLGGQRMEQFF.

This sequence joins TRBV5-1 and TRBJ2-3; no reliable D call. The CDR3 sequence is 15 residues long. Germline V lookup: CDR1 SGHRS, CDR2 YFSETQ. V lost 1 base, J lost 0 bases, and 9 bases lay in between. Written as DNA, the CDR3 is TGCGCCAGCAGCTTGATTTTCGGAAGCACAGATACGCAGTATTTT. It yields the protein CASSLIFGSTDTQYF.